The entry below gives a single TCR beta chain sequence along with its context. The antigen remains unidentified. The source of the sample is a study of siplizumab effects on memory and regulatory T cells. For less than seven days at 37°C, the mixed lymphocyte reaction cells were kept in coculture. This table comes from immunoSEQ multiplex PCR, and its TCRdb copy is limited to in-frame clones, with some not included. The sample holds 13,000 to 15,000 clones, approximately 48% seen once. The sequenced sample was CFSE-low (dividing) CD4+ T cells sorted from an allogeneic mixed lymphocyte reaction. This TCR was sampled from a human donor in good health; the cells came from an allogeneic mixed lymphocyte reaction.

The CDR3 sequence is CASSRERGYNEQFF. The CDR3 DNA reads TGTGCCAGCAGCCGCGAACGGGGGTACAATGAGCAGTTCTTC. The V gene is TRBV7-2, the J gene TRBJ2-1; the D gene is possibly TRBD2 (6 bases). The CDR3 is 14 amino acids. V lost 5 bases to trimming and J lost 4 bases, with 12 bases between them. The germline gives CDR1 SGHTA, CDR2 FQGNSA.